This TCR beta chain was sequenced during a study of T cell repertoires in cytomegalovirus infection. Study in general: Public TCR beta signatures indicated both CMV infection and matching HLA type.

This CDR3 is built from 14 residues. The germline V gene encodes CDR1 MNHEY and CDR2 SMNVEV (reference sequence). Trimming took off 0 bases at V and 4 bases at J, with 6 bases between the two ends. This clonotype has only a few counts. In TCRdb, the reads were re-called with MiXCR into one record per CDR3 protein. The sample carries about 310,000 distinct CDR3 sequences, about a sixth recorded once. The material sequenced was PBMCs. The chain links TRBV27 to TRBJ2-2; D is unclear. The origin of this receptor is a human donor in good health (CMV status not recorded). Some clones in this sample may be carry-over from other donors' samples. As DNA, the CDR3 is TGTGCCAGCAGTTTATCACCATCCACCGGGGAGCTGTTTTTT. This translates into CASSLSPSTGELFF.